These 22 T cell receptor beta chains came from one sample sequenced in a study of cytomegalovirus exposure and HLA in healthy donors. PCR primers comprised 60 Vbeta and 13 Jbeta primers. Clones were sequenced by immunoSEQ multiplex PCR, and TCRdb holds only the in-frame ones, with some missing. The sample includes 310,000 or so clones, approximately 90% of them seen just once. Sequencing was done on a sample of PBMCs. The receptors come from a woman aged 18-29 years in good health and CMV-seronegative.

The rearrangement links TRBV7-2 to TRBJ1-2; D might be TRBD1 (6 bases). This CDR3 has 14 amino acids. V lost 0 bases to trimming and J lost 6 bases, with 11 bases between them. Germline loops: CDR1 SGHTA, CDR2 FQGNSA. The CDR3 spells CASSLAARGDGYTF. In DNA form, the CDR3 reads TGTGCCAGCAGCTTAGCGGCCAGGGGAGATGGCTACACCTTC.

J is TRBJ1-2 and V is TRBV27; D is possibly TRBD1 (6 bases). This CDR3 contains 13 residues. V lost 5 bases, J lost 5 bases, and 12 bases lay in between. The germline gives CDR1 MNHEY, CDR2 SMNVEV (reference sequence). CDR3 sequence reads: CASSSVGAYGYTF. Here the CDR3 DNA reads TGTGCCAGCAGTAGCGTGGGGGCTTATGGCTACACCTTC.

This chain connects TRBV7-3 to TRBJ2-1; 12 bases map to TRBD2. There are 17 residues in the CDR3. The germline CDR1 and CDR2 sequences are SGHTA and FQGTGA. Trimming at V came to 5 bases and at J to 14 bases, leaving 19 bases not matched to a gene. The CDR3 spells CASSPAPRLAGEVTEFF. The CDR3 region has the DNA TGTGCCAGCAGCCCGGCGCCCCGACTAGCGGGGGAGGTGACGGAGTTCTTC.

With respect to this clone: One end of the junction is discordant with germline, which a read error may explain. This chain links TRBV5-6 with TRBJ1-1, with TRBD1 matching 8 bases. This CDR3 comprises 12 residues. CDR1 is SGHDT, CDR2 YYEEEE, per germline. The CDR3, as DNA: TGTGCCAGCAGCCATACCCGGGACAGGTTTGTCTTT. Its protein product is CASSHTRDRFVF.

V gene TRBV6-6 combines with J gene TRBJ1-4; 11 bases fit TRBD1. The germline V gene has CDR1 MNHNY and CDR2 SVGAGI (reference sequence). CDR3 length: 15 residues. The J segment lost 7 bases and the V segment lost 7 bases, leaving 8 bases of the junction unmatched. CDR3 sequence (DNA): TGTGCCAGCACCTCGGGGACAGGGGGTCTTGAAAAACTGTTTTTT. Its translation: CASTSGTGGLEKLFF.

V and J are TRBV5-1 and TRBJ1-1; no firm D call. The CDR3 is 15 amino acids. Germline V gives CDR1 SGHRS, CDR2 YFSETQ. V lost 0 bases and J lost 5, with 14 bases in between. In DNA, the CDR3 is TGCGCCAGCAGCTTGGTCTCGGCGAGGCGAACTGAAGCTTTCTTT. Its protein product is CASSLVSARRTEAFF.

This chain links TRBV10-1 with TRBJ2-2; TRBD2 agrees at 11 bases. V shed 3 bases, J shed 4 bases, and the junction held 1 base outside the gene matches. The CDR3 totals 15 residues. CDR1 is WNHNN and CDR2 is SYGVQD in the germline V gene (reference sequence). The CDR3 DNA reads TGCGCCAGCAGTGACCTAGCGGGAGGCACCGGGGAGCTGTTTTTT. Translation gives CASSDLAGGTGELFF.

The gene calls are TRBV18 and TRBJ2-5; TRBD1 agrees at 7 bases. The V gene end was trimmed by 3 bases and the J gene end by 2 bases; junction bases not matched to a gene: 6. The CDR3 runs to 15 residues. Germline V lookup: CDR1 KGHSH, CDR2 LQKENI. The CDR3 sequence is CASSPDRVAQETQYF. Here the CDR3 DNA reads TGTGCCAGCTCACCCGACAGGGTAGCGCAAGAGACCCAGTACTTC.

V and J are TRBV27 and TRBJ1-5; 9 nucleotides line up with TRBD1. V gave up 6 bases and J gave up 4 bases; unmatched junction bases: 4. CDR1 is MNHEY, CDR2 SMNVEV, per germline (reference sequence). The CDR3 has 14 residues. The CDR3 spells CASRSTGGNQPQHF. The CDR3 DNA reads as TGTGCCAGCAGGTCGACAGGGGGAAATCAGCCCCAGCATTTT.

This rearrangement joins TRBV29-1 to TRBJ2-1; D gene ambiguous. CDR1 and CDR2 from the germline V gene are SQVTM and ANQGSEA. V lost 7 bases, J lost 6 bases, and 10 bases lay in between. The CDR3 runs 11 residues. As DNA, the CDR3 is TGCAGCGGCGGTCTCGGCAATGAGCAGTTCTTC. Protein product: CSGGLGNEQFF.

J is TRBJ2-1 and V is TRBV2; no firm D call. This CDR3 spans 14 amino acids. Trimming pared 2 bases from V and 8 bases from J, leaving 13 bases between. Germline CDR1 SNHLY, CDR2 FYNNEI. In DNA form, the CDR3 reads TGTGCCAGCAGTGAATCACCTTCTGCGGATGAGCAGTTCTTC. Translation: CASSESPSADEQFF. Supplemented by reference TRBV2 and TRBJ2-1, the full variable domain reads EPEVTQTPSHQVTQMGQEVILRCVPISNHLYFYWYRQILGQKVEFLVSFYNNEISEKSEIFDDQFSVERPDGSNFTLKIRSTKLEDSAMYFCASSESPSADEQFFGPGTRLTVL.

The chain has TRBV28 and TRBJ1-6, with 8 bases that match TRBD1. The CDR3 runs 14 residues. The junction had 6 bases not matched to a gene; V was cut back by 4 bases and J by 10 bases. Per the germline V gene, CDR1 is MDHEN and CDR2 is SYDVKM. This CDR3 is CASSSGQGGSPLHF. In nucleotides, the CDR3 is TGTGCCAGCAGTTCCGGACAGGGAGGATCACCCCTCCACTTT.

This chain joins TRBV6-5 and TRBJ1-5, with TRBD1 as a possible D gene (6 bases). The CDR3 contains 15 residues. CDR1 is MNHEY, CDR2 SVGAGI, per germline. Trimming took 6 bases from V and 3 from J, leaving 15 bases between them. The CDR3 protein is CASSVNRAFNQPQHF. In DNA form, the CDR3 reads TGTGCCAGCAGCGTTAACAGGGCCTTCAATCAGCCCCAGCATTTT.

Notes on this clone: Within the sample, other DNA sequences also encode this same CDR3. V gene TRBV5-1 combines with J gene TRBJ1-2; D is undetermined. CDR1 and CDR2 from the germline V gene are SGHRS and YFSETQ. There are 12 residues in the CDR3. V was clipped by 4 bases and J by 4 bases, with 8 bases between them. CDR3 nucleotides: TGCGCCAGCAGCCTCGGAGCCTATGGCTACACCTTC. Amino acids: CASSLGAYGYTF.

The table lists this clone with a few counts. The chain is built from TRBV9 and TRBJ1-3, with TRBD1 matching 11 bases. CDR3 length equals 18 residues. Germline V gene lookup returns CDR1 SGDLS and CDR2 YYNGEE. V lost 2 bases and J lost 2; bases outside the gene matches: 9. The CDR3 nucleotides are TGTGCCAGCAGCGTTAGCGGGACAGGGGGGTCGACTGGAAACACCATATATTTT. This translates into CASSVSGTGGSTGNTIYF.

The genes are TRBV15 and TRBJ1-6; D may be TRBD1 (5 bases). Trimming left V 0 bases short and J 1 base short, with 13 bases between. The germline CDR1 and CDR2 sequences are LNHNV and YYDKDF (reference sequence). CDR3 size: 18 residues. CDR3 nucleotide sequence: TGTGCCACCAGCAGAGATCCGGGGGGGTCTTCCTATAATTCACCCCTCCACTTT. Residues: CATSRDPGGSSYNSPLHF.

The table lists this clone with a few counts. J is TRBJ1-6 and V is TRBV2, with 10 bases lining up with TRBD1. CDR1 and CDR2 from the germline V gene are SNHLY and FYNNEI. This CDR3 is 14 amino acids long. J was trimmed by 7 bases and V by 3 bases; bases with no gene match: 0. CDR3 DNA sequence: TGTGCCAGCAGTGAGGGACAGGGGAATTCACCCCTCCACTTT. It is translated as CASSEGQGNSPLHF.

A note on this clone: The junction departs from germline at one end; a sequencing error may be responsible. The genes are TRBV10-3 and TRBJ2-1; TRBD2 agrees at 10 bases. Per germline, CDR1 ENHRY and CDR2 SYGVKD. This CDR3 is 15 amino acids long. The CDR3 bases are TGTGCCAACAGTGAGCGGGGGGGCCCTGGAAATGAGCAGTTCTTC. Its translation: CANSERGGPGNEQFF.

This clone was found a few times. The chain has TRBV6-1 and TRBJ1-2; D is perhaps TRBD1 (5 bases). V lost 3 bases and J 2 bases, leaving 10 bases between the germline ends. CDR3 length: 14 residues. Germline V gene lookup returns CDR1 MNHNS and CDR2 SASEGT. The CDR3, as DNA: TGTGCCAGCAGTGACCGTCCAGGGAACTATGGCTACACCTTC. This sequence encodes CASSDRPGNYGYTF.

The J gene is TRBJ1-2, the V gene TRBV19, with 7 bases identical to TRBD1. The CDR3 has 15 residues. The germline CDR1 and CDR2 sequences are LNHDA and SQIVND (reference sequence). Trimming took 6 bases from V and 3 from J; bases not matched to a gene: 10. This CDR3 is CASRPTGAAHYGYTF. CDR3 nucleotides: TGTGCCAGTAGACCAACAGGGGCCGCCCACTATGGCTACACCTTC. Full variable domain (missing parts from reference TRBV19 and TRBJ1-2): DGGITQSPKYLFRKEGQNVTLSCEQNLNHDAMYWYRQDPGQGLRLIYYSQIVNDFQKGDIAEGYSVSREKKESFPLTVTSAQKNPTAFYLCASRPTGAAHYGYTFGSGTRLTVV.

This sequence joins TRBV9 and TRBJ1-1; D gene uncertain. The germline V gene encodes CDR1 SGDLS and CDR2 YYNGEE. This CDR3 is 13 amino acids long. V lost 0 bases and J lost 5, with 8 bases in between. CDR3 sequence: CASSVARGTEAFF. The CDR3 region has the DNA TGTGCCAGCAGCGTAGCACGGGGAACTGAAGCTTTCTTT.

Only one count was recorded for this clone. V gene TRBV5-5 combines with J gene TRBJ1-1, with a possible D match to TRBD1 (6 bases). The CDR3 totals 14 residues. The germline CDR1 and CDR2 sequences are SGHKS and YYEKEE (reference sequence). Trimming pared 3 bases from V and 1 base from J, leaving 10 bases between. The CDR3 here is CASSSLQGNTEAFF. CDR3 sequence (DNA): TGTGCCAGCAGCTCCCTACAGGGGAACACTGAAGCTTTCTTT. Complete variable domain (other parts from reference TRBV5-5 and TRBJ1-1): DAGVTQSPTHLIKTRGQQVTLRCSPISGHKSVSWYQQVLGQGPQFIFQYYEKEERGRGNFPDRFSARQFPNYSSELNVNALLLGDSALYLCASSSLQGNTEAFFGQGTRLTVV.